The source of this TCR beta chain is a study of blood T cell repertoires in COVID-19. Study-wide background: The United States, Italy and Spain provided the acute and convalescent COVID-19 samples. Sources were T cells, B-cell-depleted T cells, or PBMCs; the material itself was cDNA or gDNA.

The ends lost 8 bases at V and 6 bases at J; junction bases unmatched: 8. The CDR3 is made up of 15 amino acids. The germline V gene encodes CDR1 ENHRY and CDR2 SYGVKD. This clone was recorded once. Authors' processing steps: Amplification with reference gene primers provided the estimates of nucleated cell counts. Sequencing was performed with immunoSEQ multiplex PCR; in TCRdb, only in-frame clones are kept and a portion is missing. That table furnishes V, J and clone size, whereas the DNA furnished D and trimming. The sample has approximately 250,000 clones, about 89% seen once; the top ten hold just under 9%.

V usage is TRBV10-3 and J usage is TRBJ2-2; 11 bases match TRBD1. Sequenced sample: peripheral blood. The sequence came from a man aged 35-49 years with active or convalescent COVID-19. The CDR3 spells CAIRDRDRGAGELFF. In DNA form, the CDR3 reads TGTGCCATCCGAGACCGGGACAGGGGGGCCGGGGAGCTGTTTTTT.